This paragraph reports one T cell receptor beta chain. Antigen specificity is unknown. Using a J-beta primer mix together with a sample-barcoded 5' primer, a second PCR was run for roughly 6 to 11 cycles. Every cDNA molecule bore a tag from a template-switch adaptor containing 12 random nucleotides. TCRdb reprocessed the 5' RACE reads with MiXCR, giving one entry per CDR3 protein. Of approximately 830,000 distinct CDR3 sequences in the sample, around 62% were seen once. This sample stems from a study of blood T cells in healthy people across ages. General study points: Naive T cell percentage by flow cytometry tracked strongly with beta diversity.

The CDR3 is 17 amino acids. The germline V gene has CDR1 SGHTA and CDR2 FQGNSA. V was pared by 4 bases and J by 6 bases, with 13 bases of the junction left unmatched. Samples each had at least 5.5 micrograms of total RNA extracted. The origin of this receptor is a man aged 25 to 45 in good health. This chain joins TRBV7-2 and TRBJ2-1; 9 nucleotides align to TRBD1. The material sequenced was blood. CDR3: CASSSYFSGTGSNEQFF. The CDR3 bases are TGTGCCAGCAGCTCTTACTTTTCCGGGACAGGGTCCAATGAGCAGTTCTTC.